This TCR beta chain comes out of a study of sequential checkpoint blockade in melanoma. Study-level background: Patients were randomized 1:1 to nivolumab-then-ipilimumab or ipilimumab-then-nivolumab first-line. Maintenance nivolumab came after either treatment sequence. Matched biopsies came pretreatment and at week 13 for twenty-two patients.

Libraries were prepared by immunoSEQ multiplex PCR; TCRdb keeps only in-frame clonotypes and omits some of them. The sample consists of fewer than 15,000 clones, about 21% of them appearing once. CDR3 size: 15 residues. Germline V gene sequence: CDR1 MNHGY, CDR2 SAAAGT. V was clipped by 10 bases and J by 0 bases; unmatched bases: 8. Regarding treatment: randomized to nivolumab then ipilimumab (arm A) or the reverse (arm B). DNA-damaging chemotherapy had not been given to any patient beforehand. The rearrangement joins TRBV6-8 to TRBJ1-3; 8 bases agree with TRBD1. The sample was tumor tissue (inferred from file names), taken from a patient given nivolumab and ipilimumab in sequence. The source is a human donor with melanoma. The CDR3 DNA reads as TGTGCCATCAGATTGGGACAGGACTCTGGAAACACCATATATTTT. Translated, it gives CAIRLGQDSGNTIYF.